The 25 T cell receptor beta chains reported below all come from one sample, sequenced in a study of T cells expressing NK-cell markers. For each CDR3 protein, TCRdb gives one entry from its re-call of the 5' RACE reads, without DNA. Recorded for this sample: more than 90,000 distinct CDR3 sequences. The sequenced sample consisted of blood T cells: a sorted CD56 or NKG2C T cell subset, CD4+ or CD8+ T cells, or bulk PBMC T cells (not recorded which). The source of these receptors is a woman aged 18 to 75 in good health.

The chain joins TRBV29-1 to TRBJ2-1; TCRdb selects TRBD2, and the lack of DNA leaves this call unchecked. The CDR3 runs 14 residues. Per the germline V gene, CDR1 is SQVTM and CDR2 is ANQGSEA. The CDR3 region is CSVPTSGGANEQFF.

The chain carries TRBV11-2 and TRBJ2-1; no DNA is available, so the TRBD1 call from TCRdb remains unchecked. The CDR3 contains 15 residues. CDR1 and CDR2 (germline): SGHAT, FQNNGV. CDR3 in amino acids: CASTPGSRAYNEQFF.

V gene TRBV21-1 combines with J gene TRBJ2-7. TRBV21-1 is given as a pseudogene. The CDR3 has 11 residues. The CDR3 loop reads CASSIKREQYF.

The V and J genes are TRBV6-5 and TRBJ2-1; the D call of TRBD1 rests on TCRdb alone, since no DNA is present to check it. Germline lookup yields CDR1 MNHEY and CDR2 SVGAGI. This CDR3 contains 17 residues. The CDR3 loop reads CASSFGPGDRGYNEQFF.

The V call is TRBV20-1, the J call TRBJ2-3; TCRdb gives TRBD2 as the D gene, but with no DNA this cannot be confirmed. Germline CDR1 DFQATT, CDR2 SNEGSKA (reference sequence). There are 14 residues in the CDR3. Here the CDR3 reads CSARDRISQVTQYF.

The gene calls are TRBV12-3 or TRBV12-4 and TRBJ1-5. This CDR3 region has 13 residues. The CDR3 is CASSLSPIQPQHF.

The rearrangement links TRBV2 to TRBJ2-5; TCRdb selects TRBD2, and the lack of DNA leaves this call unchecked. CDR3 length equals 13 residues. In germline, CDR1 is SNHLY, CDR2 FYNNEI. The CDR3 sequence: CASRPRGQETQYF.

The chain couples TRBV27 to TRBJ2-1; without DNA, the TCRdb call of TRBD2 cannot be checked. Germline V gene lookup returns CDR1 MNHEY and CDR2 SMNVEV (reference sequence). CDR3 length: 15 residues. This chain's CDR3 is CASSYGLAVMGEQFF.

The chain employs TRBV29-1 and TRBJ2-2; TCRdb indicates TRBD1, and absent DNA this call remains unverified. The CDR3 contains 13 residues. The germline gives CDR1 SQVTM, CDR2 ANQGSEA. The chain's CDR3 is CSGGPKRTGELFF.

The chain carries TRBV30 and TRBJ2-2. There are 11 residues in the CDR3. CDR1 GTSNPN and CDR2 SVGIG come from the germline V gene (reference sequence). The CDR3 here is CAWSVTGELFF.

The chain is built from TRBV9 and TRBJ2-2; as DNA is missing, the TRBD1 call by TCRdb cannot be tested. The CDR3 spans 15 residues. CDR1 SGDLS and CDR2 YYNGEE come from the germline V gene. CDR3 sequence: CASRGARENTGELFF. The full variable domain, in which reference TRBV9 and TRBJ2-2 provide the parts outside the CDR3, is DSGVTQTPKHLITATGQRVTLRCSPRSGDLSVYWYQQSLDQGLQFLIQYYNGEERAKGNILERFSAQQFPDLHSELNLSSLELGDSALYFCASRGARENTGELFFGEGSRLTVL.

The chain combines TRBV28 with TRBJ2-5; the TCRdb D gene call, TRBD1, has no DNA to confirm it. This CDR3 spans 15 amino acids. Germline lookup yields CDR1 MDHEN and CDR2 SYDVKM. CDR3 amino acids: CASWVTGTPTETQYF.

The chain recombines TRBV12-3 or TRBV12-4 with TRBJ2-7; no DNA is available, so the TRBD1 call from TCRdb remains unchecked. The CDR3 extends over 14 amino acids. The CDR3 protein is CASTPRVRSYEQYF.

The V and J genes are TRBV9 and TRBJ2-3; lacking DNA, the TRBD1 call made by TCRdb goes unchecked. Per the germline V gene, CDR1 is SGDLS and CDR2 is YYNGEE. The CDR3 runs 16 residues. CDR3 region: CASSAYRGLIADTQYF. The complete variable domain, with remaining parts taken from reference TRBV9 and TRBJ2-3, reads DSGVTQTPKHLITATGQRVTLRCSPRSGDLSVYWYQQSLDQGLQFLIQYYNGEERAKGNILERFSAQQFPDLHSELNLSSLELGDSALYFCASSAYRGLIADTQYFGPGTRLTVL.

The V and J genes are TRBV4-3 and TRBJ2-7. The CDR3 contains 16 residues. Germline CDR1 and CDR2: LGHNA and YSLEER. The chain's CDR3 is CASSQDRWSSSYEQYF.

V and J are TRBV21-1 and TRBJ1-3. TRBV21-1 has pseudogene status. The CDR3 length is 16 residues. CDR3 amino acids: CASSKIRRRSGNTIYF.

The CDR3 reads CSVSEVAGGTYNEQFF. The rearrangement uses TRBV29-1 and TRBJ2-1; TCRdb's D call, TRBD2, is unchecked because there is no DNA. Germline assignment: CDR1 SQVTM and CDR2 ANQGSEA. The CDR3 has 16 residues.

The chain employs TRBV7-2 and TRBJ2-7. This CDR3 contains 13 residues. Germline CDR1 and CDR2: SGHTA and FQGNSA. The CDR3: CASSLALSYEQYF.

The genes are TRBV13 and TRBJ2-2; TCRdb lists TRBD1, though no DNA is available to test this call. The CDR3 spans 15 residues. Germline assignment: CDR1 PRHDT and CDR2 FYEKMQ (reference sequence). CDR3 loop: CASSLETGNTGELFF.

The gene calls are TRBV9 and TRBJ2-7; no DNA is available, so the TRBD1 call from TCRdb remains unchecked. This CDR3 contains 15 residues. Per the germline V gene, CDR1 is SGDLS and CDR2 is YYNGEE. The CDR3 protein is CASSVSGGSSYEQYF.

J is TRBJ2-2 and V is TRBV5-1; TCRdb calls TRBD2, which cannot be checked without DNA. The germline V gene has CDR1 SGHRS and CDR2 YFSETQ. The CDR3 length is 16 residues. The CDR3 sequence is CASSLGLAANTGELFF. The full variable domain, completed using reference TRBV5-1 and TRBJ2-2, is KAGVTQTPRYLIKTRGQQVTLSCSPISGHRSVSWYQQTPGQGLQFLFEYFSETQRNKGNFPGRFSGRQFSNSRSEMNVSTLELGDSALYLCASSLGLAANTGELFFGEGSRLTVL.

The genes are TRBV4-3 and TRBJ2-7. The CDR3 has 13 amino acids. Germline V lookup: CDR1 LGHNA, CDR2 YSLEER. CDR3 sequence: CASSQAVSYEQYF.

The rearrangement joins TRBV12-3 or TRBV12-4 to TRBJ2-1; with no DNA, the TCRdb D assignment of TRBD2 cannot be verified. The CDR3 runs 17 residues. This CDR3 reads CASSAGLAGPIAIEQFF.

The V and J genes are TRBV7-2 and TRBJ2-3; TCRdb's assignment of TRBD2 cannot be checked, as there is no DNA. CDR1 SGHTA and CDR2 FQGNSA come from the germline V gene. CDR3 length: 16 amino acids. The CDR3 sequence: CASSLALREYTDTQYF.

This CDR3 reads CASSLTGTDTQYF. The chain joins TRBV12-3 or TRBV12-4 to TRBJ2-3; TCRdb proposes TRBD1, but this gene call is untestable without DNA. This CDR3 is 13 amino acids long.